The 22 T cell receptor beta chains presented below share a single source sample, sequenced in a study of Graves' ophthalmopathy and Graves' hyperthyroidism. The sequenced template was RNA, covering the TCR beta CDR3 region. HTBI-primed first-round RT-PCR preceded second-round multiplex PCR. Each CDR3 protein is one row after TCRdb ran MiXCR on the multiplex PCR reads. The profile covers 340,000 or so distinct CDR3 sequences, with roughly 15% appearing a single time and approximately 13% taken by the ten largest. Sequencing was performed on peripheral blood. These receptor sequences come from an adult man with Graves' ophthalmopathy.

This clonotype has just a few counts. The chain employs TRBV29-1 and TRBJ2-5; no clear D. Between the trimmed V and J ends, which lost 7 bases and 2 bases, there was a span of 11 bases. Germline loops: CDR1 SQVTM, CDR2 ANQGSEA. The CDR3 runs to 12 residues. The CDR3 DNA sequence: TGCAGCGGCTGCGCGGTTCAAGAGACCCAGTACTTC. It yields the protein CSGCAVQETQYF.

This clonotype showed up many times. This chain connects TRBV2 to TRBJ2-5, with D possibly being TRBD1 (5 bases). Trimming left V 8 bases short and J 3 bases short, with 13 bases between. Germline V gives CDR1 SNHLY, CDR2 FYNNEI. This CDR3 contains 13 residues. The CDR3 protein is CASDREKEETQYF. In nucleotides, the CDR3 is TGTGCCAGCGACAGAGAGAAAGAAGAGACCCAGTACTTC.

This clonotype came up many times. The chain joins TRBV20-1 to TRBJ2-5, with TRBD2 as a possible D gene (6 bases). With 6 bases removed from V and 0 bases from J, the gap between germline ends came to 20 bases. The CDR3 has 16 amino acids. Germline CDR1 is DFQATT and CDR2 is SNEGSKA (reference sequence). The CDR3 DNA follows: TGCAGTGCGGTCCCCATCCGCGGGACCTACCAAGAGACCCAGTACTTC. Translated: CSAVPIRGTYQETQYF.

This clonotype was seen many times. V is TRBV5-1 and J is TRBJ1-1, with D possibly matching TRBD1 (5 bases). CDR1 and CDR2 from the germline V gene are SGHRS and YFSETQ. The CDR3 extends over 15 amino acids. The V and J ends lost 0 bases and 4 bases respectively, with 13 bases between them. The CDR3 sequence: CASSLVRGRGTEAFF. CDR3 nucleotides: TGCGCCAGCAGCTTGGTGAGGGGAAGGGGCACTGAAGCTTTCTTT.

This clonotype was counted ten times or more. CDR3 DNA sequence: TGTGCCGCCAGGGGCACCGGCACCTATAATTCACCCCTCCACTTT. Protein product: CAARGTGTYNSPLHF. The rearrangement joins TRBV6-1 to TRBJ1-6, with D possibly being TRBD1 (6 bases). The V and J ends lost 11 bases and 2 bases respectively, with 16 bases between them. Germline CDR1 MNHNS, CDR2 SASEGT. The CDR3 is 15 residues long.

This clonotype was seen many times. The chain uses TRBV5-6 and TRBJ2-7, with D possibly matching TRBD1 (5 bases). The CDR3 totals 15 residues. Trimming took 4 bases from V and 0 from J, leaving 14 bases between them. Germline values: CDR1 SGHDT, CDR2 YYEEEE. CDR3 coding DNA: TGTGCCAGCAGCCTAAGGGGCGGCGGCTCCTACGAGCAGTACTTC. Its protein product is CASSLRGGGSYEQYF.

The chain employs TRBV24-1 and TRBJ2-2; D remains unclear. The V end was cut by 5 bases, the J end by 6 bases, with 9 bases between. The germline gives CDR1 KGHDR, CDR2 SFDVKD. The length of the CDR3 is 13 residues. CDR3 region: CATSVDPAGELFF. The CDR3, as DNA: TGTGCCACCAGTGTCGACCCAGCCGGGGAGCTGTTTTTT.

The sample holds many counts of this clonotype. The rearrangement uses TRBV7-2 and TRBJ2-7; TRBD1 aligns across 7 bases. Germline V gene data show CDR1 as SGHTA and CDR2 as FQGNSA. The CDR3 is made up of 14 amino acids. With 5 bases clipped from V and 5 bases from J, the junction kept 9 bases outside the gene matches. Here the CDR3 reads CASSKDRALDEQYF. The CDR3 DNA is TGTGCCAGCAGCAAAGACAGGGCCCTGGACGAGCAGTACTTC.

V usage is TRBV12-3 or TRBV12-4 and J usage is TRBJ1-5; 8 bases align to TRBD1. After removal of 6 bases from V and 10 bases from J, the junction contained 14 bases not matched to a gene. The CDR3 runs 15 residues. The CDR3 region is CASRSRDRIGQPQHF. CDR3 nucleotides: TGTGCCAGCAGATCCCGGGACAGGATAGGTCAACCCCAGCATTTT.

The sample holds many counts of this clonotype. The chain is built from TRBV6-2 or TRBV6-3 and TRBJ2-7; no definite D call. The germline V gene has CDR1 MNHEY and CDR2 SVGEGT. CDR3 length equals 13 residues. Trimming left V 5 bases short and J 4 bases short, with 12 bases between. The CDR3 region is CASSRRRWYEQYF. CDR3 nucleotide sequence: TGTGCCAGCAGTCGGCGAAGGTGGTACGAGCAGTACTTC.

The sample holds many counts of this clonotype. The gene calls are TRBV30 and TRBJ2-5; D perhaps matches TRBD1 (6 bases). This CDR3 is 14 amino acids long. V gave up 3 bases and J gave up 0 bases, with 11 bases separating them. The germline CDR1 and CDR2 sequences are GTSNPN and SVGIG (reference sequence). CDR3 sequence: CAWRAWTDQETQYF. CDR3 DNA: TGTGCCTGGAGAGCCTGGACAGACCAAGAGACCCAGTACTTC.

This clonotype has ten or more counts. The chain links TRBV6-1 to TRBJ2-5; 7 bases agree with TRBD1. This CDR3 region has 14 residues. Germline V lookup: CDR1 MNHNS, CDR2 SASEGT. The V segment lost 1 base and the J segment 1 base; nucleotides outside the gene matches: 0. This CDR3 is CASSEGTGQETQYF. In nucleotides, the CDR3 is TGTGCCAGCAGTGAAGGGACAGGCCAAGAGACCCAGTACTTC.

The sample holds many counts of this clonotype. The J gene is TRBJ1-2, the V gene TRBV20-1; the D gene is possibly TRBD1 (5 bases). Trimming took off 3 bases at V and 4 bases at J, with 15 bases between the two ends. Germline V gene sequence: CDR1 DFQATT, CDR2 SNEGSKA (reference sequence). This CDR3 is 14 amino acids long. The CDR3 nucleotides are TGCAGTGCTAGGAGGGGACTCAATATCTATGGCTACACCTTC. It specifies CSARRGLNIYGYTF.

This clonotype was seen many times. The genes are TRBV7-9 and TRBJ1-1; no clear D. V was trimmed by 6 bases and J by 5 bases, leaving 19 bases between them. This CDR3 comprises 15 residues. Germline V CDR1 and CDR2: SEHNR, FQNEAQ (reference sequence). In nucleotides, the CDR3 is TGTGCCAGCAGTTCAGGCGCCTATAGGAATACTGAAGCTTTCTTT. It yields the protein CASSSGAYRNTEAFF.

The sample holds many counts of this clonotype. This chain joins TRBV5-1 and TRBJ2-5; maybe TRBD1 (5 bases). V lost 1 base and J 3 bases, leaving 10 bases between the germline ends. Per germline, CDR1 SGHRS and CDR2 YFSETQ. The CDR3 has 14 residues. The CDR3 bases are TGCGCCAGCAGCTTGTTAGGGGTCGAAGAGACCCAGTACTTC. It encodes CASSLLGVEETQYF.

This clonotype was recorded many times. This chain joins TRBV29-1 and TRBJ2-7, with 10 positions matching TRBD2. V shed 7 bases and J 3 bases; nucleotides not matched to a gene: 9. Germline CDR1 reads SQVTM; CDR2 reads ANQGSEA. The CDR3 contains 14 residues. CDR3 DNA sequence: TGCAGCGCCGAAACTAGCGGGATGAACTACGAGCAGTACTTC. It codes for CSAETSGMNYEQYF.

A remark on this clonotype: A clone one base away is much larger, so this may be a read error. This chain connects TRBV6-1 to TRBJ2-7, with 11 bases lining up with TRBD2. CDR1 is MNHNS and CDR2 is SASEGT in the germline V gene. This CDR3 is built from 15 residues. CDR3 residues: CVSSGRLAGSYEQYF. The CDR3 nucleotides are TGTGTCAGCAGCGGACGACTAGCGGGGTCCTACGAGCAGTACTTC.

This clonotype was observed at least ten times. The chain links TRBV10-1 to TRBJ2-7, with 7 positions matching TRBD2. The germline CDR1 and CDR2 sequences are WNHNN and SYGVQD (reference sequence). V shed 8 bases and J 1 base; nucleotides not matched to a gene: 5. The CDR3 consists of 13 residues. Here the CDR3 reads CASAPGGSYEQYF. CDR3 nucleotides: TGCGCCAGCGCCCCGGGGGGTTCCTACGAGCAGTACTTC.

This clonotype has a count of ten or more. DNA for the CDR3: TGTGCCAGCAGTGACGCGGGGGGGCCAGAGACCCAGTACTTC. This codes for CASSDAGGPETQYF. V is TRBV2 and J is TRBJ2-5; the match to TRBD2 covers 9 bases. This CDR3 is built from 14 residues. The trim removed 3 bases at V and 4 bases at J, leaving 3 bases unmatched. Per germline, CDR1 SNHLY and CDR2 FYNNEI.

Many counts were recorded for this clonotype. V and J are TRBV19 and TRBJ2-4; D is possibly TRBD1 (6 bases). The CDR3 sequence is 16 residues long. The germline gives CDR1 LNHDA, CDR2 SQIVND (reference sequence). Trimming removed 1 base from V and 0 bases from J, with 10 bases in between. The CDR3 region is CASSIGGTLAKNIQYF. The CDR3 DNA is TGTGCCAGTAGTATAGGGGGGACACTAGCCAAAAACATTCAGTACTTC. Based on the CDR3 plus reference TRBV19 and TRBJ2-4, the full variable domain is DGGITQSPKYLFRKEGQNVTLSCEQNLNHDAMYWYRQDPGQGLRLIYYSQIVNDFQKGDIAEGYSVSREKKESFPLTVTSAQKNPTAFYLCASSIGGTLAKNIQYFGAGTRLSVL.

This clonotype appeared many times. The chain combines TRBV6-5 with TRBJ2-7; possible D gene TRBD1, 7 bases. CDR1 is MNHEY, CDR2 SVGAGI, per germline. Trimming took 1 base from V and 5 from J, leaving 15 bases between them. The CDR3 spans 15 residues. The CDR3 spells CASSYWGQGGDEQYF. The CDR3 DNA reads TGTGCCAGCAGTTACTGGGGCCAGGGGGGCGACGAGCAGTACTTC.

This clonotype was recorded at least ten times. This chain joins TRBV27 and TRBJ1-1; D unresolved. CDR3 length: 13 residues. V gave up 2 bases and J gave up 7 bases, with 11 bases separating them. From germline, CDR1 is MNHEY and CDR2 SMNVEV (reference sequence). DNA for the CDR3: TGTGCCAGCAGTTTACAAGGATTTGGTGAAGCTTTCTTT. Translating it yields CASSLQGFGEAFF.